The entry below gives a single T cell receptor (beta chain) sequence along with its context. Antigen unknown. This sample was included in a study of cytomegalovirus exposure and HLA in healthy donors. Findings and caveats of the study: An analysis that came later showed most CMV-associated TCR beta chains appearing HLA-restricted. According to reports, the classifier identified cytomegalovirus status with high specificity and sensitivity. Upon later analysis, TCR association rates were observed to vary by HLA locus, being highest for DRB1 and lowest for HLA-C.

The CDR3 has 14 residues. Germline CDR1 MDHEN, CDR2 SYDVKM. With V trimmed by 3 bases and J by 6 bases, 4 bases remained unmatched. PCR employed 60 Vbeta and 13 Jbeta primers. Sequencing was performed with immunoSEQ multiplex PCR; in TCRdb, only in-frame clones are kept and a portion is missing. The table includes 93,000 or so clones, around 76% detected once. The chain couples TRBV28 to TRBJ2-1, with TRBD2 matching 8 bases. What was sequenced was PBMCs. The sequence derives from a woman aged 18-30 years in good health and CMV-seropositive. The CDR3 nucleotides read TGTGCCAGCAGTTTTGCGGGAGGAACCAATGAGCAGTTCTTC. It translates to CASSFAGGTNEQFF.